A selection of T cell receptor beta chains follows, all from one sample in a study of cytomegalovirus exposure and HLA in healthy donors. This table comes from immunoSEQ multiplex PCR, and its TCRdb copy is limited to in-frame clones, with some not included. The sample records roughly 200,000 clones, 77% being singletons. The specimen sequenced was PBMCs. These receptors all stem from a woman aged 55 to 70 in good health and CMV-seropositive. CDR3s include the opening cysteine and the closing phenylalanine or tryptophan. D genes are given only for firm matches. Where a row states a size, it is once, few, many or the class of an expanded clone; other rows omit it.

j_call,d_call,clone_size,cdr3_length,v_call,cdr3_aa,cdr3_nt
TRBJ2-3,TRBD1,.,14,TRBV15,CATSRDRGADTQYF,TGTGCCACCAGCAGGGACAGGGGCGCAGATACGCAGTATTTT
TRBJ1-4,TRBD1,.,14,TRBV2,CASTSDRAHEKLFF,TGTGCCAGCACATCGGACAGGGCACATGAAAAACTGTTTTTT
TRBJ1-2,TRBD1,.,14,TRBV6-5,CASSHQGGSRGYTF,TGTGCCAGCAGTCATCAAGGGGGCTCGCGGGGCTACACCTTC
TRBJ2-2,TRBD1,few,15,TRBV7-2,CASSPGTGNTGELFF,TGTGCCAGCAGCCCCGGGACAGGCAACACCGGGGAGCTGTTTTTT
TRBJ2-2,.,once,15,TRBV11-1,CASIQQAPNTGELFF,TGTGCCAGCATACAACAGGCTCCGAACACCGGGGAGCTGTTTTTT
TRBJ2-5,.,.,15,TRBV18,CASSPRHGPGETQYF,TGTGCCAGCTCACCGAGACACGGCCCCGGAGAGACCCAGTACTTC
TRBJ2-3,.,.,12,TRBV10-2,CASSHSTDTQYF,TGCGCCAGCAGTCACTCGACAGATACGCAGTATTTT
TRBJ2-1,TRBD2,.,14,TRBV11-3,CASSFGLGRNEQFF,TGTGCCAGCAGCTTCGGACTAGGACGGAATGAGCAGTTCTTC
TRBJ2-4,TRBD1,.,13,TRBV27,CASSSGTANIQYF,TGTGCCAGCAGTTCCGGGACAGCCAACATTCAGTACTTC
TRBJ2-3,TRBD2,.,16,TRBV6-1,CASSGRAGVRADTQYF,TGTGCCAGCAGTGGCCGAGCGGGAGTAAGGGCAGATACGCAGTATTTT
TRBJ2-1,TRBD1,few,11,TRBV5-4,CASSPGQGQFF,TGTGCCAGCAGCCCCGGACAGGGACAGTTCTTC
TRBJ2-1,.,.,11,TRBV4-2,CASSRGNEQFF,TGTGCCAGCAGCCGAGGAAATGAGCAGTTCTTC
TRBJ2-5,.,.,14,TRBV5-6,CASSENRWQETQYF,TGTGCCAGCAGCGAGAACAGGTGGCAAGAGACCCAGTACTTC
TRBJ1-1,.,once,13,TRBV4-2,CASSQGGQTEAFF,TGTGCCAGCAGCCAAGGGGGACAAACTGAAGCTTTCTTT
TRBJ1-1,TRBD1,.,16,TRBV19,CASSRIGQGMNTEAFF,TGTGCCAGTAGTAGAATAGGACAGGGGATGAACACTGAAGCTTTCTTT
TRBJ1-2,.,.,11,TRBV30,CAWVGGQGYTF,TGTGCCTGGGTAGGCGGGCAGGGCTACACCTTC
TRBJ1-2,TRBD1,once,16,TRBV11-2,CASSLVGQGALYGYTF,TGTGCCAGCAGCTTAGTGGGACAGGGGGCCTTGTATGGCTACACCTTC
TRBJ1-1,.,.,14,TRBV18,CASSPGPGVDEAFF,TGTGCCAGCTCACCAGGGCCCGGGGTAGACGAGGCTTTCTTT
TRBJ2-7,TRBD2,.,16,TRBV27,CASSRLLAAFSYEQYF,TGTGCCAGCAGCCGCCTCCTAGCGGCCTTCTCCTACGAGCAGTACTTC
TRBJ2-3,TRBD2,.,13,TRBV29-1,CSVGGRLTDTQYF,TGCAGCGTTGGCGGGAGGCTCACAGATACGCAGTATTTT
TRBJ2-5,.,few,15,TRBV30,CAWDPRQAGKETQYF,TGTGCCTGGGACCCCCGACAGGCCGGCAAAGAGACCCAGTACTTC
TRBJ1-1,.,.,13,TRBV5-4,CASRGGRWTEAFF,TGTGCCAGCAGGGGGGGGAGGTGGACTGAAGCTTTCTTT
TRBJ1-5,TRBD1,.,16,TRBV7-2,CASSPRAPGGGQPQHF,TGTGCCAGCAGCCCTAGAGCGCCAGGGGGCGGTCAGCCCCAGCATTTT
TRBJ2-7,.,.,15,TRBV9,CASSVEAGSSYEQYF,TGTGCCAGCAGCGTAGAGGCGGGGAGCTCCTACGAGCAGTACTTC
TRBJ2-2,TRBD2,.,15,TRBV2,CASNQRGAGTGELFF,TGTGCCAGCAACCAGCGGGGGGCGGGTACCGGGGAGCTGTTTTTT
TRBJ1-4,TRBD1,.,15,TRBV23-1,CASSRQGGTNEKLFF,TGCGCCAGCAGTAGACAGGGCGGGACTAATGAAAAACTGTTTTTT
TRBJ2-5,TRBD2,.,19,TRBV27,CASSPLGSGGTLSQETQYF,TGTGCCAGCAGTCCCCTTGGGAGCGGGGGCACACTCTCCCAAGAGACCCAGTACTTC
TRBJ2-7,TRBD1,.,14,TRBV30,CAWTPGTGGYEQYF,TGTGCCTGGACCCCCGGGACAGGGGGTTACGAGCAGTACTTC
TRBJ1-1,TRBD1,.,13,TRBV29-1,CSAGGGMNTEAFF,TGCAGCGCTGGAGGGGGCATGAACACTGAAGCTTTCTTT
TRBJ2-1,.,.,13,TRBV5-5,CASSLDLESEQFF,TGTGCCAGCAGCTTGGATTTAGAATCTGAGCAGTTCTTC
TRBJ2-1,TRBD2,.,15,TRBV11-2,CASVKGGSSYNEQFF,TGTGCCAGCGTTAAGGGAGGGAGCTCCTACAATGAGCAGTTCTTC
TRBJ1-2,.,.,14,TRBV15,CATSRDEQGWRYTF,TGTGCCACCAGCAGAGATGAACAGGGCTGGCGCTACACCTTC
TRBJ2-3,TRBD2,once,14,TRBV29-1,CSVELGLSTDTQYF,TGCAGCGTTGAGTTGGGACTAAGCACAGATACGCAGTATTTT
TRBJ2-7,.,once,13,TRBV4-3,CASSQDLMREQYF,TGCGCCAGCAGCCAAGATTTAATGCGGGAGCAGTACTTC
TRBJ2-5,TRBD2,once,17,TRBV7-9,CASSPRGSGSRQETQYF,TGTGCCAGCAGCCCGAGAGGTAGCGGGAGCCGGCAAGAGACCCAGTACTTC
TRBJ1-6,.,.,15,TRBV7-9,CASSIDGTESSPLHF,TGTGCCAGCAGCATTGACGGGACTGAAAGTTCACCCCTCCACTTT